This TCR beta chain was identified during a study of cytomegalovirus exposure and HLA in healthy donors (dated 2017 in TCRdb). Background on the whole study: An earlier analysis of more than 550 of the donors reported approximately 280 Gb of sequence data and 117 million unique TCR beta sequences obtained from roughly 180 million T cells. Four to six DR-DQ haplotypes were handled as single units for association and clustering, since linkage in the cohort was strong. Typing coverage differed by locus: A, B, C, DRB1 and DQB1 were typed in about 629-640 donors, DQA1 in around 500, DPA1 in around 580, and DPB1 in 472. The aim of the study was to test whether cataloging public T cell receptors could identify signatures of past pathogen exposure. Genome-wide SNP genotypes for about 55% of the roughly 670 donors were used in a later genetic analysis, which treated that subset as a discovery cohort. Class I and class II HLA loci were covered by the typing at four-digit resolution. Among under 450 genotyped donors of the cohort, an average of around 240,000 unique TCR beta nucleotide sequences were sequenced per donor, roughly 20% of them non-productive. The study used immunosequencing to profile the T cell repertoires of several hundred subjects and linked those repertoires to cytomegalovirus serostatus. To study patterns of TCR occurrence, a later analysis re-analyzed previously published TCR beta repertoires from around 670 donors and added high-resolution HLA genotyping. High-throughput TCR immunosequencing, statistical association of individual TCRs with disease status, and machine learning were combined to predict cytomegalovirus infection status. Besides the first cohort of under 700 subjects, a separate validation cohort made up of roughly 130 different subjects was used. Donor age, sex, ethnicity and CMV serostatus were collected together with the repertoire data. The later analysis used no new phenotypic data to find candidate immune exposures, relying instead on TCR beta sequences and their occurrence across donors. An earlier analysis of 450 to 750 of the donors used high-throughput TCR beta sequencing to judge whether each TCR beta V gene segment behaved as functional or pseudogenic. Of the 300 to 450 genotyped donors, approximately 83% fell in the genetic ancestry cluster associated with self-reported Caucasian donors. Roughly 320 gigabases of sequencing data and around 80 million unique TCR sequences made up an early release that covered under 750 HLA-typed donors. Every discovery cohort repertoire had been produced on one sequencing platform.

Many counts were recorded for this clone. No cognate antigen has been identified for it. Per-nucleotide qualities are absent, and no much larger clonotype sits a single base away. Broader findings and caveats from the paper: The earlier analysis of nearly 600 of the donors excluded 15 to 20 rarely observed V segments, including chromosome 9 orphons, because counts were too low. According to a later analysis, parvovirus B19, influenza, CMV and Epstein-Barr virus appeared linked to several top co-occurrence clusters. Correlated functional status among segregating V segments might be attributable to linkage disequilibrium, but an unknown experimental factor could not be ruled out. According to the authors, the approach could potentially be generalized to other disease states and immunological phenotypes. While some public TCRs were present in many individuals, most TCR sequences turned up only very rarely across donors. In both the original and validation cohorts, the classifier was reported to diagnose cytomegalovirus status with high specificity and sensitivity. Assigning TCR associations to individual alleles was difficult when HLA alleles, especially DR and DQ, strongly co-occurred. A cluster of highly shared sequence variants was judged likely to be a technical artifact of the sequencing pipeline. A later analysis found that HLA-associated TCR beta chains were more clonally expanded and had lower generation probabilities than equally common non-associated chains. The study gave a list of 150 to 200 TCR beta chains associated with cytomegalovirus. A later analysis found that most CMV-associated TCR beta chains appeared HLA-restricted, with HLA associations seemingly driven largely by CMV exposure. In a later analysis, over 15,000 TCR beta sequences were associated with specific HLA alleles at a false discovery rate of 0.05. In an earlier analysis of some 540 of the donors, most TCR beta V segments appeared in productive rearrangements about 87% or about 30% of the time, broadly matching IMGT annotations. A further reported finding was that TCR beta sequences accurately predicted the HLA-A and HLA-B alleles for most subjects in the first cohort. Because HLA typing was unavailable for some donors at each locus, only the typed subset was used in association tests. In vitro tests confirmed that a few of the cytomegalovirus-associated TCR beta chains recognize cytomegalovirus antigens. A later analysis found that TCR association rates varied across HLA loci, with DRB1 alleles showing the most associated TCRs and HLA-C alleles the fewest. A later genetic analysis associated a missense DCLRE1C variant with V-gene and J-gene trimming of TCR beta chains, and an independent cohort replicated the association. The presence/absence analyses assumed that sequencing depth was roughly uniform across donors, and that assumption may not be true. Compared with the 666-donor mean, donors in an Asian-associated ancestry cluster had fewer N-insertions in productive TCRs, according to a later genetic analysis. This cohort had only TCR beta chains sequenced, and the lack of alpha or paired-chain data limited which features could be detected. For the cohort, immune exposure information was limited to CMV serostatus.

Library construction relied on the immunoSEQ multiplex PCR assay. The multiplex PCR relied on a mix of 60 forward primers for TCR Vbeta segments and 13 reverse primers for TCR Jbeta segments. Amplification of the CDR3 region of rearranged TCR beta genes was performed with a multiplex PCR assay on genomic DNA. The Illumina HiSeq System was used to sequence the amplified TCR beta libraries as 87-base-pair reads. On the study's bioinformatics: Across the 640 or so repertoires, a later analysis counted around 80 million unique TCR beta chains, roughly 11 million of which were shared by at least two donors. A nearest-neighbor algorithm error-corrected the raw reads and collapsed the reads into unique sequences, merging closely related sequences to remove PCR and sequencing errors. Alignment of CDR3 sequences to IMGT reference sequences was used to assign V, D and J gene segments. Each retained sequence needed at least a six-nucleotide match to both a V gene segment and a J gene segment. A rearrangement was called productive if the CDR3 had no stop codons and remained in frame with V and J, and every other rearrangement was called non-productive. Following IMGT convention, CDR3 was defined as the stretch from the second conserved V-encoded cysteine to the conserved J-encoded phenylalanine. In an earlier analysis of more than 550 of the donors, sequences lacking an unambiguous match to a single V gene segment were excluded. An earlier analysis of almost 600 of the donors classified V segments as functional when productive rearrangements were above 56.7% and as segregating when the standard deviation between donors was above 5%. A statistical classification framework was built for diagnosing cytomegalovirus status from the catalog of TCR beta chain sequences. V and J gene assignment, in a later analysis, came from comparing TCR nucleotide sequences with IMGT/GENE-DB human TR gene sequences. In a later analysis, CDR3 sequences and most-parsimonious VDJ recombination scenarios were assigned using the TCRdist pipeline. A later analysis defined each TCR beta chain by its CDR3 amino acid sequence plus V-gene family, and excluded reads lacking a unique V-gene family. As a way to deal with suspected cross-contamination and a sequencing artifact, a later analysis dropped approximately 590 nucleotide sequences that were highly shared and had low generation probability. For each public chain, a later analysis derived a clonal expansion index from normalized ranks of inferred template counts within each repertoire. In a later analysis, generation probabilities were computed using a VDJ recombination model fitted to out-of-frame rearrangements, and the results were checked against IGoR. Hypergeometric tests were used in a later analysis to score TCR-TCR, TCR-HLA and TCR-CMV co-occurrence, with a repertoire-size bias correction applied to the TCR pairs. False discovery rates were estimated in a later analysis by permuting HLA or CMV assignments 20 times. In a later analysis, co-occurring TCRs were grouped using DBSCAN, with TCRdist sequence similarity added in when clustering inside HLA-allele-positive subsets. Repertoires with fewer than 30,000 or more than 120,000 public chains, plus five repertoires with anomalous nucleotide sharing, were excluded from co-occurrence clustering. TCRdb re-hosts the immuneACCESS table, in-frame sequences only. Its copies lack some clones; in the studies checked, an unresolved V gene accounts for under half of them, and the cause for the rest is not known. From that table come the V and J calls and clone size; the DNA was used to work out D and trimming. For this sample there are about 140,000 clones; 65% to 85% appear just once. The ten largest clones represent around 2.5% of the sample.

The cohort consisted of hundreds of healthy bone marrow donors. At the time of sampling, every cohort member was nominally healthy, though immune exposures that went unrecorded were likely present. The donor was CMV seronegative and belonged to the group of around 350 seronegative cohort members. Every donor gave a peripheral blood sample, and the peripheral blood mononuclear cells from that sample were used for TCR beta sequencing. The Qiagen DNeasy Blood Extraction Kit was used to extract genomic DNA from the blood cell samples. The clonotype was recovered from a man aged 45-65 years in good health and CMV-seronegative. Material for sequencing was PBMCs.

The CDR3 loop reads CATSSPSSGANVLTF. In nucleotide form, the sequence is TGTGCCACCAGCAGCCCCAGCTCTGGGGCCAACGTCCTGACTTTC. The rearrangement combines TRBV15 with TRBJ2-6; no D gene can be assigned with confidence. CDR1 and CDR2, per the germline V gene (reference sequence), are LNHNV and YYDKDF. V loses 3 bases of germline sequence and J loses 0 bases, and the interval between the two ends is 6 bases. From cysteine to phenylalanine, the CDR3 is 15 amino acids long. The DNA shown is the 45-base CDR3, in frame from base 1.